The clone carrying this T cell receptor beta chain was observed once. The sample originates from a study of blood T cell repertoires in COVID-19. Study in general: Italy, Spain and the United States were the sources of the convalescent and acute COVID-19 samples. PBMCs, B-cell-depleted T cells, or T cells were the source of the cDNA or gDNA that made up the material.

The CDR3 extends over 15 amino acids. Germline values: CDR1 SGHDN, CDR2 FVKESK. The trim removed 4 bases at V and 3 bases at J, leaving 5 bases unmatched. In the authors' workflow: Quantification of nucleated cells was approximated via reference gene primer amplification. This table comes from immunoSEQ multiplex PCR, and its TCRdb copy is limited to in-frame clones, with some not included. V and J calls plus clone size are reproduced from that table; the DNA served to infer D and trimming. Of about 150,000 clones in the sample, around 86% were seen once. The TCR was taken from a man aged 50-60 years who had recovered from COVID-19. The sequencing sample was made of peripheral blood. The rearrangement joins TRBV14 to TRBJ2-2, with TRBD1 matching over 7 bases. The CDR3 is CASSPRDRYTGELFF. The CDR3 bases are TGTGCCAGCAGCCCCCGGGACAGATACACCGGGGAGCTGTTTTTT. The complete variable domain, with remaining parts taken from reference TRBV14 and TRBJ2-2, reads EAGVTQFPSHSVIEKGQTVTLRCDPISGHDNLYWYRRVMGKEIKFLLHFVKESKQDESGMPNNRFLAERTGGTYSTLKVQPAELEDSGVYFCASSPRDRYTGELFFGEGSRLTVL.